This T cell receptor (beta chain) stems from a study of T cells after yellow fever vaccination. CDR1 and CDR2 (germline): DFQATT, SNEGSKA (reference sequence). The germline V and J ends were trimmed by 3 bases and 6 bases, with 15 bases remaining between them. This CDR3 region has 15 residues. In TCRdb, the 5' RACE reads were re-called with MiXCR into one record per CDR3 protein. The table lists 200,000 to 300,000 distinct CDR3 sequences, over 6.5% of them singletons. Study-wide results and caveats: From the bulk population, abundant clonotypes could contaminate and appear within FACS-sorted repertoires.

This clonotype was counted ten times or more. What it binds is not known. The sample consisted of CD4+ T cells sorted from PBMCs, taken on the day of the yellow fever booster vaccination. The source of this sequence is a man aged 25-45 years who received the YFV17D yellow fever vaccine. This chain uses TRBV20-1 with TRBJ1-6; D is undetermined. CDR3 nucleotides: TGCAGTGCTAGTCGGCAGACGGTGGGTAATTCACCCCTCCACTTT. Encoded protein: CSASRQTVGNSPLHF.